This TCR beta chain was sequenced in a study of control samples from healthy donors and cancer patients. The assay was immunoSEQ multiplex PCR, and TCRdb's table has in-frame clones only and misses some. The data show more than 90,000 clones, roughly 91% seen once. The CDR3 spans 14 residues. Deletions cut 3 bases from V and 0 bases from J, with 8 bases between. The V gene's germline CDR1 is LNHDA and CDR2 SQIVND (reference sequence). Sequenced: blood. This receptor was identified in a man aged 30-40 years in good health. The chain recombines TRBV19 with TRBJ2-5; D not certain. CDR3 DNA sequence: TGTGCCAGTAGTATGTACGGAGACCAAGAGACCCAGTACTTC. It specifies CASSMYGDQETQYF.